The 10 T cell receptor beta chains reported below all come from one sample, sequenced in a study of blood T cell repertoires in COVID-19. The table came from immunoSEQ multiplex PCR; TCRdb's copy has only in-frame clones and leaves some out. The data show 97,000 or so clones, more than 75% seen once. Sequences were obtained from peripheral blood. These receptors originate from a man between 60 and 75 years old with active or convalescent COVID-19.

The CDR3 bases are TGTGCCAGCAGCTTGGCCGACAGAGACTACGAGCAGTACTTC. Its translation: CASSLADRDYEQYF. The chain couples TRBV5-6 to TRBJ2-7; tentatively, D is TRBD1 (5 bases). CDR1 and CDR2 (germline): SGHDT, YYEEEE. The CDR3 has 14 residues. Trimming took off 0 bases at V and 3 bases at J, with 10 bases between the two ends.

This clone was counted only a few times. The same CDR3 is also encoded by other DNA sequences in this sample. The rearrangement uses TRBV28 and TRBJ2-7, with a tentative D call TRBD2 (6 bases). Trimming removed 4 bases at V and 7 bases at J, with 14 bases between. Germline loops: CDR1 MDHEN, CDR2 SYDVKM. The CDR3 sequence is 13 residues long. CDR3 nucleotides: TGTGCCAGCAGTTGGGACTGGGGTAGGGAGCAGTACTTC. This encodes CASSWDWGREQYF.

The DNA for the CDR3 is TGCGCCAGCAGCCAGAGTCTCCAAGAGACCCAGTACTTC. Encoded protein: CASSQSLQETQYF. The V call is TRBV4-1, the J call TRBJ2-5; unclear D gene. This CDR3 is 13 amino acids long. V gave up 3 bases and J gave up 1 base, with 6 bases separating them. Germline lookup yields CDR1 MGHRA and CDR2 YSYEKL.

This clone was counted between two and nine times. The rearrangement uses TRBV28 and TRBJ1-1, with 8 bases identical to TRBD1. The CDR3 consists of 14 residues. Germline V lookup: CDR1 MDHEN, CDR2 SYDVKM. V gave up 6 bases and J gave up 6 bases; unmatched junction bases: 9. The CDR3 region has the DNA TGTGCCAGCAGCCGACAGGGGCGGGGGTCTGAAGCTTTCTTT. Its translation is CASSRQGRGSEAFF.

This chain uses TRBV27 with TRBJ1-3, with D tentatively TRBD1 (6 bases). V was trimmed by 6 bases and J by 8 bases, leaving 14 bases between them. Germline CDR1 reads MNHEY; CDR2 reads SMNVEV (reference sequence). The CDR3 contains 13 residues. The CDR3 nucleotides read TGTGCCAGCAGGCCTTACAGGGCGGACACCATATATTTT. Residues: CASRPYRADTIYF.

This clone came up a few times. The J gene is TRBJ2-5, the V gene TRBV28; D might be TRBD2 (7 bases). The CDR3 runs 15 residues. The germline CDR1 and CDR2 sequences are MDHEN and SYDVKM. Trimming cost V 5 bases and J 6 bases, with 19 bases left between them. In nucleotides, the CDR3 is TGTGCCAGCAGTCCCTCGGGGGGCGGAAGAAAGACCCAGTACTTC. Translated, it gives CASSPSGGGRKTQYF.

The V call is TRBV29-1, the J call TRBJ2-1; 7 bases are shared with TRBD1. Germline loops: CDR1 SQVTM, CDR2 ANQGSEA. Trimming removed 7 bases from V and 0 bases from J; junction bases left unmatched: 6. The length of the CDR3 is 14 residues. The CDR3, as DNA: TGCAGCGCCCTGACAGGGAGCTCCTACAATGAGCAGTTCTTC. Its protein is CSALTGSSYNEQFF.

V gene TRBV6-5 combines with J gene TRBJ2-1; TRBD2 matches at 7 bases. The CDR3 loop spans 16 amino acids. With V trimmed by 4 bases and J by 9 bases, 15 bases remained unmatched. Germline V gene lookup returns CDR1 MNHEY and CDR2 SVGAGI. The chain's CDR3 is CASSSLGGQVISEQFF. The CDR3 DNA sequence: TGTGCCAGCAGTTCTTTGGGAGGGCAGGTAATTAGTGAGCAGTTCTTC.

The chain joins TRBV7-2 to TRBJ2-2, with 7 bases fitting TRBD2. Germline CDR1 reads SGHTA; CDR2 reads FQGNSA. Trimming removed 1 base from V and 0 bases from J; junction bases left unmatched: 8. The CDR3 consists of 18 residues. CDR3 region: CASSLVASGPTNTGELFF. The CDR3, as DNA: TGTGCCAGCAGCTTAGTGGCTAGCGGACCTACGAACACCGGGGAGCTGTTTTTT.

V and J are TRBV18 and TRBJ2-1; D may be TRBD1 (6 bases). CDR1 and CDR2 (germline): KGHSH, LQKENI. V lost 1 base and J 7 bases, leaving 14 bases between the germline ends. The CDR3 sequence is 15 residues long. CDR3 sequence reads: CASSPQRTAQNEQFF. DNA for the CDR3: TGTGCCAGCTCACCACAAAGGACAGCACAGAATGAGCAGTTCTTC.